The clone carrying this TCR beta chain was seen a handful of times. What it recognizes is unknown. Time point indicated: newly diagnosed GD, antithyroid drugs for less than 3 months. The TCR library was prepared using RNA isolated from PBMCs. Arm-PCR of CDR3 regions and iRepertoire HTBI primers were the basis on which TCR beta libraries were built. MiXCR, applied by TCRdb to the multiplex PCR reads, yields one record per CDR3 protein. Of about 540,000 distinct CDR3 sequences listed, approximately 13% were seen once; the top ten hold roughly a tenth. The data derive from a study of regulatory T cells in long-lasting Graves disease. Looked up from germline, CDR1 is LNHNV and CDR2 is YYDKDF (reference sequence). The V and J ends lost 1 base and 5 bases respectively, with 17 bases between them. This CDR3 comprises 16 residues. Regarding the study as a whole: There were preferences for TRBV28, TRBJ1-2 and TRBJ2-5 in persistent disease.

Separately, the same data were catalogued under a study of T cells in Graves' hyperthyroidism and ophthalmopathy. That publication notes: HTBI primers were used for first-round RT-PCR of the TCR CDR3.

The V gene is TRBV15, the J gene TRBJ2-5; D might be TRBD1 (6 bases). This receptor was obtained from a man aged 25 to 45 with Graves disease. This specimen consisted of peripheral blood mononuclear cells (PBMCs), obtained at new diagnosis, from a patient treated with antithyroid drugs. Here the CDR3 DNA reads TGTGCCACCAGCAGAGCGCAATCCAGGGGCCAGGAGACCCAGTACTTC. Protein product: CATSRAQSRGQETQYF.